These 27 T cell receptor beta chains came from one sample sequenced in a study of regulatory T cells in long-lasting Graves disease. Library construction for TCR beta used iRepertoire HTBI primers and Arm-PCR of CDR3 regions. Using its own MiXCR run on the multiplex PCR reads, TCRdb lists one record per CDR3 protein. This table has about 660,000 distinct CDR3 sequences, about 30% appearing once. The time point is: persistent/refractory GD, antithyroid drugs over 5 years with positive TRAb. The TCR library was made from RNA extracted from PBMCs. The sample in question was peripheral blood mononuclear cells (PBMCs), obtained when the disease was refractory, from a patient treated with antithyroid drugs. The receptors were gathered from a female donor with Graves disease.

There are a few counts of this clonotype. The chain couples TRBV3-1 to TRBJ2-5, with 7 bases matching TRBD2. V was clipped by 1 base and J by 5 bases; unmatched bases: 7. CDR1 and CDR2 from the germline V gene are LGHDT and YNNKEL (reference sequence). CDR3 size: 15 residues. The CDR3 sequence: CASSQGAGDVETQYF. CDR3 sequence (DNA): TGTGCCAGCAGCCAAGGGGCGGGGGATGTGGAGACCCAGTACTTC.

With respect to this clonotype: Just one base apart from a much larger clone, this may be a read error. The rearrangement links TRBV6-1 to TRBJ1-5; D may be TRBD1 (5 bases). The V and J ends lost 6 bases and 0 bases respectively, with 9 bases between them. The CDR3 loop spans 14 amino acids. Germline CDR1 MNHNS, CDR2 SASEGT. CDR3 region: CASSGDVSNQPQHF. In DNA, the CDR3 is TGTGCCAGCAGCGGGGACGTTAGCAATCAGCCCCAGCATTTT.

This clonotype was recorded at least ten times. The chain links TRBV28 to TRBJ1-2, with D possibly TRBD1 on 5 matching bases. The CDR3 is 17 amino acids. V lost 2 bases and J 1 base, leaving 17 bases between the germline ends. Germline CDR1 MDHEN, CDR2 SYDVKM. This CDR3 is CASSLPRDGKLNYGYTF. The CDR3 region has the DNA TGTGCCAGCAGTTTACCCCGGGACGGCAAGCTTAACTATGGCTACACCTTC.

The chain combines TRBV6-1 with TRBJ1-4; tentatively, D is TRBD1 (6 bases). The CDR3 spans 13 residues. From germline, CDR1 is MNHNS and CDR2 SASEGT. The V end was cut by 5 bases, the J end by 4 bases, with 8 bases between. This chain's CDR3 is CASSRQDNEKLFF. The CDR3 bases are TGTGCCAGCAGTAGACAGGATAATGAAAAACTGTTTTTT.

This clonotype occurred a few times. The chain recombines TRBV27 with TRBJ1-5; D is unclear. This CDR3 has 12 amino acids. Germline CDR1 is MNHEY and CDR2 is SMNVEV (reference sequence). V gave up 5 bases and J gave up 6 bases, with 8 bases separating them. The CDR3 loop is CASSHYGQPQHF. In nucleotides, the CDR3 is TGTGCCAGCAGTCATTACGGTCAGCCCCAGCATTTT.

This clonotype showed up just a few times. The rearrangement links TRBV6-1 to TRBJ1-1, with a weak D call TRBD1 (5 bases). The CDR3 spans 14 residues. Per the germline V gene, CDR1 is MNHNS and CDR2 is SASEGT. V lost 7 bases to trimming and J lost 0 bases, with 12 bases between them. In nucleotides, the CDR3 is TGTGCCAGCACTCGCGGGACCTTGAACACTGAAGCTTTCTTT. Translated, it gives CASTRGTLNTEAFF.

The chain uses TRBV13 and TRBJ2-7; D perhaps matches TRBD2 (5 bases). Germline CDR1 and CDR2: PRHDT and FYEKMQ (reference sequence). The CDR3 is 14 amino acids. V lost 1 base and J 7 bases, leaving 14 bases between the germline ends. The CDR3, as DNA: TGTGCCAGCAGCTTAGAGCGGACCCTAGGGGAGCAGTACTTC. Translating gives CASSLERTLGEQYF.

The V gene is TRBV6-9, the J gene TRBJ2-7; TRBD2 is a possible D gene (5 bases). Germline V gene sequence: CDR1 MNHGY, CDR2 SVAAGI. The CDR3 is 14 amino acids. V shed 3 bases and J shed 2 bases, with 11 bases lying between them. CDR3 residues: CASSYFAGPYEQYF. The DNA for the CDR3 is TGTGCCAGCAGTTACTTTGCGGGTCCCTACGAGCAGTACTTC.

This clonotype was detected only a few times. V gene TRBV11-2 combines with J gene TRBJ1-2; 8 positions match TRBD1. V shed 0 bases, J shed 4 bases, and the junction held 7 bases outside the gene matches. This CDR3 contains 16 residues. CDR1 is SGHAT, CDR2 FQNNGV, per germline. The CDR3 DNA reads as TGTGCCAGCAGCTTAGACATGACGACAGGGGCCTATGGCTACACCTTC. Its translation: CASSLDMTTGAYGYTF. The full variable domain, its missing parts supplied by reference TRBV11-2 and TRBJ1-2, is EAGVAQSPRYKIIEKRQSVAFWCNPISGHATLYWYQQILGQGPKLLIQFQNNGVVDDSQLPKDRFSAERLKGVDSTLKIQPAKLEDSAVYLCASSLDMTTGAYGYTFGSGTRLTVV.

This chain uses TRBV5-8 with TRBJ1-4; 8 nucleotides agree with TRBD1. The CDR3 runs to 15 residues. Trimming removed 4 bases from V and 4 bases from J; junction bases left unmatched: 6. Germline V gene data show CDR1 as SGHTS and CDR2 as YDEGEE. CDR3 residues: CASSQWTGFNEKLFF. The CDR3 region has the DNA TGTGCCAGCAGCCAGTGGACAGGGTTTAATGAAAAACTGTTTTTT.

CDR3 region: CASSRRRGTNTEAFF. CDR3 nucleotides: TGTGCCAGCAGCCGTCGGAGGGGGACGAACACTGAAGCTTTCTTT. The V gene is TRBV14, the J gene TRBJ1-1, with D perhaps TRBD1 (6 bases). CDR1 is SGHDN, CDR2 FVKESK, per germline. The CDR3 sequence is 15 residues long. Trimming pared 4 bases from V and 1 base from J, leaving 13 bases between.

The rearrangement links TRBV29-1 to TRBJ2-7; 7 positions match TRBD1. V dropped 5 bases and J dropped 2; count of bases not matched to a gene: 6. CDR1 is SQVTM, CDR2 ANQGSEA, per germline. CDR3 length: 13 amino acids. For the CDR3, the DNA is TGCAGCGTTACCGACAGGGTTACCTACGAGCAGTACTTC. Encoded protein: CSVTDRVTYEQYF.

The sample holds many counts of this clonotype. V gene TRBV28 combines with J gene TRBJ2-7; D is unresolved. The germline V gene encodes CDR1 MDHEN and CDR2 SYDVKM. V shed 4 bases and J shed 2 bases, with 12 bases lying between them. The CDR3 extends over 14 amino acids. The CDR3 reads CASSSSDGTYEQYF. CDR3 nucleotides: TGTGCCAGCAGTTCCTCGGACGGAACCTACGAGCAGTACTTC.

This clonotype was counted many times. The CDR3 loop is CASSRQGYGYTF. For the CDR3, the DNA is TGTGCCAGCAGTCGACAGGGGTATGGCTACACCTTC. The rearrangement joins TRBV6-1 to TRBJ1-2, with 8 bases aligning to TRBD1. There are 12 residues in the CDR3. V shed 5 bases and J 5 bases; nucleotides not matched to a gene: 1. The germline gives CDR1 MNHNS, CDR2 SASEGT.

This clonotype has ten or more counts. The chain uses TRBV28 and TRBJ1-1; TRBD1 aligns across 7 bases. V gave up 5 bases and J gave up 8 bases; unmatched junction bases: 8. Germline V lookup: CDR1 MDHEN, CDR2 SYDVKM. CDR3 size: 13 residues. CDR3 amino acids: CASSITGEKEAFF. CDR3 sequence (DNA): TGTGCCAGCAGTATCACAGGGGAGAAGGAAGCTTTCTTT.

The V gene is TRBV12-5, the J gene TRBJ2-7; maybe TRBD1 (6 bases). The CDR3 totals 16 residues. V was trimmed by 1 base and J by 7 bases, leaving 20 bases between them. Germline values: CDR1 LGHNT, CDR2 FRNRAP. CDR3 residues: CASGLEQTTGIWEQYF. The DNA of the CDR3 is TGTGCTAGTGGTTTGGAACAGACGACAGGAATTTGGGAGCAGTACTTC.

This clonotype occurred a few times. The V and J genes are TRBV29-1 and TRBJ2-5; 12 nucleotides align to TRBD2. The junction had 1 base not matched to a gene; V was cut back by 1 base and J by 1 base. This CDR3 is built from 15 residues. Germline CDR1 is SQVTM and CDR2 is ANQGSEA. The chain's CDR3 is CSVEGLAGAQETQYF. CDR3 bases: TGCAGCGTTGAAGGACTAGCGGGAGCCCAAGAGACCCAGTACTTC.

This clonotype has just a few counts. V usage is TRBV27 and J usage is TRBJ2-5, with 11 bases lining up with TRBD2. This CDR3 has 16 amino acids. V lost 3 bases and J lost 5; bases outside the gene matches: 8. The germline CDR1 and CDR2 sequences are MNHEY and SMNVEV (reference sequence). This CDR3 reads CASSFPLAGARETQYF. DNA of the CDR3: TGTGCCAGCAGTTTCCCACTAGCGGGGGCCCGGGAGACCCAGTACTTC.

This clonotype was counted only a few times. CDR3 protein: CASSLEATGELFF. CDR3 nucleotides: TGTGCCAGCAGTTTGGAAGCTACCGGGGAGCTGTTTTTT. V is TRBV12-3 or TRBV12-4 and J is TRBJ2-2; D is ambiguous. The CDR3 is 13 residues long. The germline V and J ends were trimmed by 3 bases and 5 bases, with 7 bases remaining between them.

CDR3 residues: CASSQRGSAQETQYF. CDR3 nucleotides: TGTGCCAGCAGCCAACGCGGGAGCGCACAAGAGACCCAGTACTTC. The chain recombines TRBV3-1 with TRBJ2-5; 7 bases agree with TRBD2. The CDR3 extends over 15 amino acids. Germline CDR1 and CDR2: LGHDT and YNNKEL (reference sequence). V gave up 2 bases and J gave up 2 bases; unmatched junction bases: 5.

V gene TRBV4-1 combines with J gene TRBJ1-1; 8 positions match TRBD1. Unmatched junction bases numbered 5, after V lost 2 bases and J lost 6 bases. In germline, CDR1 is MGHRA, CDR2 YSYEKL. This CDR3 spans 14 amino acids. DNA for the CDR3: TGCGCCAGCAGCCAACAGACAGGGGTCGCTGAAGCTTTCTTT. This gives the protein CASSQQTGVAEAFF.

This clonotype showed up just a few times. The chain recombines TRBV7-6 with TRBJ1-5, with TRBD1 as a possible D gene (6 bases). CDR3 size: 18 residues. V was clipped by 5 bases and J by 0 bases, with 20 bases between them. CDR1 and CDR2 (germline): SGHVS, FNYEAQ. The CDR3 DNA is TGTGCCAGCAGCCCCACTCCAGCGGACAGCTATAGCAATCAGCCCCAGCATTTT. Translating gives CASSPTPADSYSNQPQHF.

This clonotype has only a few counts. This sequence joins TRBV6-5 and TRBJ1-1; no clear D. Germline CDR1 MNHEY, CDR2 SVGAGI. The CDR3 consists of 15 residues. Trimming left V 2 bases short and J 1 base short, with 11 bases between. The CDR3 protein is CASSYQGGGNTEAFF. DNA of the CDR3: TGTGCCAGCAGTTACCAAGGCGGAGGGAACACTGAAGCTTTCTTT.

The gene calls are TRBV10-3 and TRBJ1-2; no reliable D call. V was shortened by 2 bases and J by 8 bases, with 9 bases between the two germline ends. The germline V gene has CDR1 ENHRY and CDR2 SYGVKD. The CDR3 consists of 12 residues. As DNA, the CDR3 is TGTGCCATCAGTGAGGACGACGAGGGCTACACCTTC. Protein product: CAISEDDEGYTF.

This clonotype was detected ten times or more. The chain recombines TRBV2 with TRBJ1-5, with TRBD1 matching over 9 bases. J gave up 6 bases and V 5 bases, and 2 bases lay outside the gene matches. Germline CDR1 reads SNHLY; CDR2 reads FYNNEI. This CDR3 has 13 amino acids. The CDR3, as DNA: TGTGCCAGCAGTTCGGACAGGGGTCAGCCCCAGCATTTT. This gives the protein CASSSDRGQPQHF.

This chain connects TRBV9 to TRBJ1-5, with D hard to call. The germline V gene encodes CDR1 SGDLS and CDR2 YYNGEE. The CDR3 length is 13 residues. Trimming took off 0 bases at V and 8 bases at J, with 9 bases between the two ends. The CDR3 region has the DNA TGTGCCAGCAGCGTAGAGGGTAGGGAGCCCCAGCATTTT. Its translation: CASSVEGREPQHF.

This clonotype was seen a handful of times. This chain uses TRBV19 with TRBJ1-5; D remains ambiguous. The V end was cut by 1 base, the J end by 0 bases, with 7 bases between. This CDR3 region has 15 residues. Per the germline V gene, CDR1 is LNHDA and CDR2 is SQIVND (reference sequence). The CDR3 nucleotides are TGTGCCAGTAGTATAGTGCAGGATAGCAATCAGCCCCAGCATTTT. Translated, it gives CASSIVQDSNQPQHF.